This TCR beta chain derives from a study of T cell clonotyping in hematopoietic cell transplantation (dated by TCRdb to about 2021). As for the study more broadly: Pretransplant samples from recipients were collected after cytoreduction. A total of about 140 blood samples were gathered in the study from 30 to 40 consecutive transplant recipients along with their related donors. Patient recruitment ran from late 2015 to early 2017, and follow-up continued until late 2020 or death. The study at large found these results: Recipient repertoires showed only a small fraction of overlap with donor repertoires, and over 95% appeared de novo at the given depth. After transplant, TCR diversity in recipients dropped, and pathologically expanded clonotypes increased progressively from day 30 to day 180. Sample size was limited, and cells were not sorted, so CD4 and CD8 repertoire contributions could not be separated. Broader TCR repertoire diversity after transplant was predicted by Inverse Simpson Index values from donors and from recipients before transplant.

In light of the paper, this sample's time point label describes: recipient sample about 28 days before transplant, after cytoreduction. Recipient blood was collected about 28 days before transplant and at days 30, 100 and 180 after transplant. Nuclei Lysis Solution was used to extract genomic DNA from fresh or cryopreserved unfractionated peripheral blood mononuclear cells. On this clone itself: Its specific antigen is unknown. No base qualities exist here, and no much larger clone lies one base off it.

TCR beta CDR3 regions were amplified from genomic DNA with the immunoSEQ assay, a bias-controlled multiplex PCR using V- and J-specific primers. In a second PCR step, the CDR3 amplicons were tagged with a proprietary barcode plus Illumina adapter sequences. An Illumina MiSeq instrument was used for sequencing of the CDR3 libraries. The study's processing was this. Export and quality control were performed with immunoSEQ Analyzer 3.0, and downstream analyses were performed with R Bioconductor and Immunarch. Repertoire metrics were calculated using only productive rearrangements within the normalized downsampled data set. In the normalized cohort, a clonotype counted as pathologically expanded if the clonotype was larger than 5 templates. The Inverse Simpson Index served as the measure of repertoire diversity. To capture all clonotypes, CMV-specificity analyses were performed on the non-normalized data set. In TCRdb, the immuneACCESS table is reduced to in-frame sequences with V and J assigned. These tables do not hold every clone; where another copy was compared, an unresolved V gene accounts for under half, and the others remain unexplained. That table furnishes V, J and clone size, whereas the DNA furnished D and trimming. The sample records tens of thousands of clones, more than 70% of which are singletons. The biggest ten clones account for roughly 6.2% of the sample.

The sequencing used peripheral blood mononuclear cells, collected before stem cell transplant. The TCR originated in a man aged 45-60 years with myelodysplastic syndrome. Some clones in this sample may be carry-over from other donors' samples.

The DNA sequence is as follows: TGCGCCAGCAGCTTGAAGGGCGCCTCCTACGAGCAGTACTTC. It translates to CASSLKGASYEQYF. The chain was built from TRBV5-1 and TRBJ2-7; no D segment can be confidently identified. CDR1 and CDR2 are drawn from the germline V gene: SGHRS, YFSETQ. V was cut back by 1 base and J by 0 bases, leaving a gap of 8 bases between them. Including cysteine and phenylalanine, the CDR3 has 14 amino acids. Only the CDR3 portion is preserved as DNA: 42 bases, with reading frame beginning at the first base.